The sample holds one count of the clone carrying this T cell receptor beta chain. Its antigen is not known. Trimming pared 0 bases from V and 4 bases from J, leaving 9 bases between. Germline V gene sequence: CDR1 SGHDN, CDR2 FVKESK. There are 15 residues in the CDR3. The data originate from a study of cytomegalovirus exposure and HLA in healthy donors. Points from the study as a whole: Some TCR beta chains (around 180 of them) were listed as cytomegalovirus-associated. Specificity of three CMV-associated chains for CMV antigens was verified in vitro. It was reportedly the case that the classifier diagnosed cytomegalovirus status with high specificity and sensitivity.

The repertoire was sequenced with immunoSEQ multiplex PCR; TCRdb's copy has only in-frame clones and lacks some. This repertoire shows 200,000 or so clones, around 88% found once; its top ten account for 2.9%. The sequencing input was PBMCs. The rearrangement joins TRBV14 to TRBJ2-2; D not certain. The source of this sequence is a woman aged 18-29 years in good health and CMV-seronegative. CDR3 sequence reads: CASSQDPGGTGELFF. CDR3 bases: TGTGCCAGCAGCCAAGATCCAGGTGGCACCGGGGAGCTGTTTTTT.